This TCR beta chain is from a study of a mutant IDH1 vaccine in newly diagnosed glioma. On the study more broadly: Once 4-6 weeks had passed after radiotherapy alone, vaccination started, or it started with temozolomide cycles.

Time point specified: week 35, safety follow-up. It was 300 ug of mutant IDH1 20-mer peptide that made up each vaccine dose, given with topical imiquimod. Assay used: immunoSEQ multiplex PCR; TCRdb lists only in-frame clones, some missing. The sample yields 50,000 to 70,000 clones, 74% seen once. This clone was detected a few times. No antigen is known for it. This TCR was sampled from a middle-aged man with glioma. The source was PBMCs, collected from a glioma patient whose treatment included an IDH1 peptide vaccine.

The CDR3 DNA is TGCAGCGTTGCTTCCGGGGTAAGCAATCAGCCCCAGCATTTT. Translated, it gives CSVASGVSNQPQHF. The chain is built from TRBV29-1 and TRBJ1-5; D unresolved. V was clipped by 4 bases and J by 1 base, with 11 bases between them. From germline, CDR1 is SQVTM and CDR2 ANQGSEA. This CDR3 spans 14 amino acids. Looking up the rest from reference TRBV29-1 and TRBJ1-5 gives the full variable domain: SAVISQKPSRDICQRGTSLTIQCQVDSQVTMMFWYRQQPGQSLTLIATANQGSEATYESGFVIDKFPISRPNLTFSTLTVSNMSPEDSSIYLCSVASGVSNQPQHFGDGTRLSIL.